This TCR beta chain was recorded in a study of blood T cell repertoires in COVID-19. Trimming stripped 4 bases from V and 2 bases from J, with 12 bases between. The V gene's germline CDR1 is SGHTA and CDR2 FQGNSA. CDR3 length: 15 amino acids. Those enrolled, adults aged about 18 to 89 years, came from about two dozen US areas. Method: immunoSEQ multiplex PCR; TCRdb's copy keeps in-frame clones and lacks some. Of fewer than 350,000 clones listed, nearly 90% are singletons. The chain couples TRBV7-2 to TRBJ1-3, with a weak D call TRBD1 (5 bases). This receptor was identified in a woman between 18 and 29 years old with acute COVID-19. The source material was PBMCs or T cells enriched from blood (not recorded which). The CDR3 bases are TGTGCCAGCAGCTCCTACGGGGGAACTGGAAACACCATATATTTT. The encoded protein is CASSSYGGTGNTIYF.